Presented here are 23 T cell receptor beta chains from one specimen sequenced in a study of immune cell composition in non-small cell lung cancer listed by TCRdb under 2017. Library preparation used the immunoSEQ multiplex PCR assay. TCRdb's version of the immuneACCESS table is confined to in-frame rearrangements and falls short of the full clone set. An unresolved V gene accounts for under half of the shortfall where checked; the remainder is of unknown origin. The sample records approximately 2,100 clones, approximately 70% of which are singletons. The top ten hold roughly 25% of the sample. Sequenced: lung tumor tissue. The receptors here all came from a human donor with non-small cell lung cancer.

This rearrangement joins TRBV7-2 to TRBJ2-2; D uncertain. The germline CDR1 and CDR2 sequences are SGHTA and FQGNSA. This CDR3 contains 12 residues. V lost 5 bases and J 2 bases, leaving 3 bases between the germline ends. CDR3 region: CASSRNTGELFF. The CDR3 nucleotides are TGTGCCAGCAGCCGTAACACCGGGGAGCTGTTTTTT.

This clone showed up just a few times. V usage is TRBV18 and J usage is TRBJ1-2; D is possibly TRBD1 (6 bases). Trimming took 0 bases from V and 3 from J, leaving 11 bases between them. Germline CDR1 reads KGHSH; CDR2 reads LQKENI. CDR3 length equals 15 residues. CDR3 nucleotide sequence: TGTGCCAGCTCACCACCCGGGACATACCACTATGGCTACACCTTC. This codes for CASSPPGTYHYGYTF.

The rearrangement joins TRBV14 to TRBJ1-2; D is ambiguous. CDR3 length: 13 amino acids. Deletions cut 1 base from V and 3 bases from J, with 6 bases between. CDR1 is SGHDN and CDR2 is FVKESK in the germline V gene. CDR3 in amino acids: CASSQVLDYGYTF. For the CDR3, the DNA is TGTGCCAGCAGCCAAGTTCTAGACTATGGCTACACCTTC.

The genes are TRBV5-4 and TRBJ2-7; 7 nucleotides line up with TRBD2. After removal of 2 bases from V and 6 bases from J, the junction contained 11 bases not matched to a gene. CDR3 length: 15 residues. Germline CDR1 SGHNT, CDR2 YYREEE (reference sequence). The CDR3 sequence is CASSFGLREETEQYV. CDR3 nucleotide sequence: TGTGCCAGCAGCTTTGGGCTACGGGAGGAAACCGAGCAGTACGTC.

The chain is built from TRBV9 and TRBJ2-1, with 12 positions matching TRBD2. The CDR3 loop spans 16 amino acids. Germline V gene data show CDR1 as SGDLS and CDR2 as YYNGEE. The V segment lost 4 bases and the J segment 5 bases; nucleotides outside the gene matches: 7. CDR3 in amino acids: CASSSRRTSGNNEQFF. The CDR3 nucleotides are TGTGCCAGCAGCTCCCGACGGACTAGCGGGAACAATGAGCAGTTCTTC.

This clone was observed once. J is TRBJ2-1 and V is TRBV10-3, with TRBD2 matching over 8 bases. The CDR3 is 15 residues long. V trimming: 6 bases; J trimming: 0 bases; junction bases outside the gene matches: 4. The germline CDR1 and CDR2 sequences are ENHRY and SYGVKD. The DNA of the CDR3 is TGTGCCATCAGGTTAACTAGCGGCTCCTACAATGAGCAGTTCTTC. Its translation: CAIRLTSGSYNEQFF.

This chain connects TRBV28 to TRBJ1-5; unclear D gene. V was pared by 3 bases and J by 5 bases, with 8 bases between. CDR1 and CDR2 from the germline V gene are MDHEN and SYDVKM. The CDR3 spans 13 residues. The CDR3 region has the DNA TGTGCCAGCAGTTTCACGGGTTATCAGCCCCAGCATTTT. As protein: CASSFTGYQPQHF.

The gene calls are TRBV7-2 and TRBJ2-1; 7 positions agree with TRBD2. This CDR3 has 15 residues. Germline-derived CDR1 and CDR2 are SGHTA and FQGNSA. The trim removed 2 bases at V and 8 bases at J, leaving 9 bases unmatched. CDR3 sequence (DNA): TGTGCCAGCAGCTTATCTGGACTAGAGGGCCATGAGCAGTTCTTC. Residues: CASSLSGLEGHEQFF.

The chain is built from TRBV15 and TRBJ1-4; 9 bases line up with TRBD1. This CDR3 contains 15 residues. The germline gives CDR1 LNHNV, CDR2 YYDKDF (reference sequence). V trimming: 7 bases; J trimming: 8 bases; junction bases outside the gene matches: 11. For the CDR3, the DNA is TGTGCCACCACCATGAGACAGGGGGAGGCGGAAAAACTGTTTTTT. Translated: CATTMRQGEAEKLFF.

V gene TRBV7-9 combines with J gene TRBJ1-5; the match to TRBD1 covers 10 bases. J lost 4 bases, V lost 1 base, and 1 base had no gene match. The germline V gene encodes CDR1 SEHNR and CDR2 FQNEAQ (reference sequence). The CDR3 totals 15 residues. The CDR3 DNA follows: TGTGCCAGCAGCTTAGGGACAGGGGGAAATCAGCCCCAGCATTTT. It translates to CASSLGTGGNQPQHF.

The chain recombines TRBV5-1 with TRBJ2-3; tentative D call: TRBD2 (7 bases). The V end was cut by 4 bases, the J end by 6 bases, with 18 bases between. The CDR3 runs to 15 residues. Germline values: CDR1 SGHRS, CDR2 YFSETQ. The CDR3 loop reads CASSGTSEGVDTQYF. DNA of the CDR3: TGCGCCAGCAGCGGTACTAGCGAGGGGGTGGATACGCAGTATTTT.

The rearrangement links TRBV9 to TRBJ2-3, with TRBD2 matching 9 bases. The CDR3 consists of 20 residues. Germline V CDR1 and CDR2: SGDLS, YYNGEE. V was pared by 0 bases and J by 2 bases, with 16 bases of the junction left unmatched. The CDR3 DNA reads as TGTGCCAGCAGCGTAGCTACGCCTAGCGGGGACCCGGTTACCACAGATACGCAGTATTTT. It translates to CASSVATPSGDPVTTDTQYF.

In nucleotides, the CDR3 is TGTGCCAGTAGTACTAGACAGGGAGCCTCTGGAAACACCATATATTTT. This translates into CASSTRQGASGNTIYF. The gene calls are TRBV19 and TRBJ1-3; 7 nucleotides line up with TRBD1. The CDR3 has 16 amino acids. With V trimmed by 4 bases and J by 0 bases, 6 bases remained unmatched. Germline V gives CDR1 LNHDA, CDR2 SQIVND (reference sequence).

This clone occurred once. The chain links TRBV9 to TRBJ1-1; D is perhaps TRBD1 (5 bases). In germline, CDR1 is SGDLS, CDR2 YYNGEE. With 0 bases removed from V and 1 base from J, the gap between germline ends came to 10 bases. The CDR3 has 15 amino acids. CDR3 sequence (DNA): TGTGCCAGCAGCGTAGGACCAGGGTCGAACACTGAAGCTTTCTTT. It specifies CASSVGPGSNTEAFF.

The CDR3 DNA is TGTGCCACCTACAGGGGACTAGCGGGAGATTCTACGCAGTATTTT. Translated: CATYRGLAGDSTQYF. The chain recombines TRBV15 with TRBJ2-3; 14 positions agree with TRBD2. The length of the CDR3 is 15 residues. The junction had 9 bases not matched to a gene; V was cut back by 8 bases and J by 8 bases. The germline CDR1 and CDR2 sequences are LNHNV and YYDKDF (reference sequence).

The rearrangement uses TRBV6-4 and TRBJ2-3; 9 bases align to TRBD2. The germline CDR1 and CDR2 sequences are MRHNA and SNTAGT. V was clipped by 0 bases and J by 4 bases; unmatched bases: 2. This CDR3 has 15 residues. In DNA form, the CDR3 reads TGTGCCAGCAGTGACTCGAGCGGGAGGCCAGATACGCAGTATTTT. It yields the protein CASSDSSGRPDTQYF.

The V gene is TRBV4-2, the J gene TRBJ2-1, with TRBD2 matching over 12 bases. The CDR3 runs 15 residues. Germline V lookup: CDR1 LGHNA, CDR2 YNFKEQ. The V and J ends lost 1 base and 9 bases, in that order; junction bases with no gene match: 4. Here the CDR3 DNA reads TGTGCCAGCAGCCAAGCGGGACTAGCGGGTGTTGAGCAGTTCTTC. Residues: CASSQAGLAGVEQFF.

This clone was observed a few times. CDR3 amino acids: CATSRVQGRQETQYF. CDR3 bases: TGTGCCACCAGCAGAGTACAGGGGAGGCAAGAGACCCAGTACTTC. The chain recombines TRBV15 with TRBJ2-5; maybe TRBD1 (7 bases). The CDR3 is 15 residues long. Germline V CDR1 and CDR2: LNHNV, YYDKDF (reference sequence). Trimming stripped 1 base from V and 2 bases from J, with 11 bases between.

There are a few counts of this clone. The V call is TRBV19, the J call TRBJ1-1, with a tentative D call TRBD1 (6 bases). Germline V gene lookup returns CDR1 LNHDA and CDR2 SQIVND (reference sequence). Trimming removed 3 bases from V and 5 bases from J, with 16 bases in between. This CDR3 has 15 residues. The CDR3 DNA follows: TGTGCCAGTAGTATTGTCGGGGGGGCGAGGACTGAAGCTTTCTTT. Protein sequence: CASSIVGGARTEAFF. Using reference TRBV19 and TRBJ1-1 for the parts outside the CDR3, the full variable domain is DGGITQSPKYLFRKEGQNVTLSCEQNLNHDAMYWYRQDPGQGLRLIYYSQIVNDFQKGDIAEGYSVSREKKESFPLTVTSAQKNPTAFYLCASSIVGGARTEAFFGQGTRLTVV.

The J gene is TRBJ1-5, the V gene TRBV18; 8 nucleotides match TRBD1. J was trimmed by 5 bases and V by 5 bases; bases with no gene match: 5. The CDR3 spans 14 residues. The germline V gene encodes CDR1 KGHSH and CDR2 LQKENI. The CDR3 here is CASSSDRGHQPQHF. In DNA form, the CDR3 reads TGTGCCAGCTCATCTGACAGGGGCCATCAGCCCCAGCATTTT.

The rearrangement uses TRBV19 and TRBJ2-5, with a weak D call TRBD1 (6 bases). The V end was cut by 3 bases, the J end by 6 bases, with 23 bases between. Germline CDR1 LNHDA, CDR2 SQIVND (reference sequence). This CDR3 has 17 amino acids. The CDR3 coding sequence is TGTGCCAGTAGTATTTTTCCCAGCGAGGGGGTTAGGAAGACCCAGTACTTC. Its protein product is CASSIFPSEGVRKTQYF.

The chain recombines TRBV2 with TRBJ2-1, with 8 bases lining up with TRBD2. CDR1 is SNHLY, CDR2 FYNNEI, per germline. The junction had 5 bases not matched to a gene; V was cut back by 7 bases and J by 3 bases. CDR3 length equals 14 residues. CDR3 protein: CASNRLAGYNEQFF. Here the CDR3 DNA reads TGTGCCAGCAATCGGCTAGCGGGCTACAATGAGCAGTTCTTC. Together with reference TRBV2 and TRBJ2-1, the CDR3 gives the full variable domain: EPEVTQTPSHQVTQMGQEVILRCVPISNHLYFYWYRQILGQKVEFLVSFYNNEISEKSEIFDDQFSVERPDGSNFTLKIRSTKLEDSAMYFCASNRLAGYNEQFFGPGTRLTVL.

This chain joins TRBV7-3 and TRBJ2-3; a weak D match, TRBD1 (6 bases). Germline V lookup: CDR1 SGHTA, CDR2 FQGTGA. With 2 bases removed from V and 6 bases from J, the gap between germline ends came to 15 bases. This CDR3 comprises 15 residues. The CDR3 sequence is CASSLQGQGVDTQYF. In DNA, the CDR3 is TGTGCCAGCAGCTTACAGGGGCAGGGTGTGGATACGCAGTATTTT.